Sequencing of this T cell receptor beta chain was carried out in a study of PD-1 blockade in classical Hodgkin lymphoma. This table comes from immunoSEQ multiplex PCR, and its TCRdb copy is limited to in-frame clones, with some not included. The table has thousands of clones, approximately 71% seen once. CDR1 and CDR2 (germline): SGHRS, YFSETQ. V gave up 1 base and J gave up 4 bases; unmatched junction bases: 5. The CDR3 runs to 14 residues. Patients all relapsed after autologous stem cell transplantation, and there was variation in brentuximab vedotin exposure. Negative magnetic selection isolated CD4+ T cells from thawed PBMCs.

Material: CD4+ T cells from blood, obtained at baseline. This clonotype was obtained from a human donor with classical Hodgkin lymphoma. The chain employs TRBV5-1 and TRBJ2-7; 7 bases agree with TRBD2. The CDR3: CASSLQRGLYEQYF. The DNA of the CDR3 is TGCGCCAGCAGCTTGCAGCGGGGTCTGTACGAGCAGTACTTC. Using reference TRBV5-1 and TRBJ2-7 for the parts outside the CDR3, the full variable domain is KAGVTQTPRYLIKTRGQQVTLSCSPISGHRSVSWYQQTPGQGLQFLFEYFSETQRNKGNFPGRFSGRQFSNSRSEMNVSTLELGDSALYLCASSLQRGLYEQYFGPGTRLTVT.